This T cell receptor beta chain is drawn from a study of post-analysis software for immune sequencing data (dated by TCRdb to between 2015 and 2016). For the study in its entirety: Disease courses on record covered relapsing-remitting, secondary progressive and progressive-relapsing multiple sclerosis, though some patients had no subtype annotation. A subset of samples was prepared in parallel using single-end sample barcoding, then pooled and co-amplified after Illumina adapter ligation. The patient repertoires were set against 10 to 11 previously published healthy control repertoires from donors whose ages ranged from about 6 to 25 years.

To demonstrate the VDJtools post-analysis software, the study profiled TCR beta repertoires from the peripheral blood of 10 to 15 young patients with multiple sclerosis. The multiple sclerosis patients were children and adolescents between roughly 6 and 17 years of age. The method behind the library was PCR. TCRdb records Illumina HiSeq 2500 as the sequencer. To reduce PCR and sequencing biases, unique molecular identifiers were incorporated into the TCR beta cDNA libraries. Roughly 0.5 million cDNA molecules were obtained per 1 to 10 million input T cells, so each molecule approximated one T cell. The same protocol used for the earlier healthy control dataset was applied to prepare and sequence the patient libraries. Samples belonging to the same batch were prepared together, multiplexed and sequenced on a shared HiSeq lane. For the original study's pipeline: Raw barcoded reads were processed with MIGEC, and single-read molecular identifier groups were discarded before consensus assembly and CDR3 extraction. Clonotype tables were post-analysed with VDJtools, and diversity was normalized by down-sampling all datasets to the smallest sample size. To correct batch-related cross-sample contamination, repertoire overlap clustering matched CDR3 amino acid sequences but not nucleotide sequences. Starting from the raw public reads, TCRdb applied fastp trimming at Q25, assembled clones with MiXCR and retained in-frame beta chains. CDR3 protein duplicates are merged, each entry listing the most common genes and DNA. These V and J calls are TCRdb output, not the study's own analysis. This sample holds hundreds of thousands of distinct CDR3 sequences; around 40% were observed only once. The top ten clonotypes cover 9% to 14% of the sample.

With respect to this clonotype: It lacks a known antigen. Per-nucleotide qualities are absent, and no much larger clonotype sits a single base away.

Paper-wide results and their limitations: Multiple sclerosis patients had significantly lower normalized Chao1 diversity than controls, a result that suggests substantial peripheral T-cell clonal expansion. Direct clustering with F measure revealed strong co-clustering of samples prepared in the same batch, which led to a batch-effect correction. The control group was slightly older than the multiple sclerosis patient group.

The sequence was collected from a girl aged 5 to 17 with multiple sclerosis. Sequencing was done on a sample of blood.

The DNA sequence is TGTGCCAGCAGTTTCGCGGGGCACACAAATGAGCAGTTCTTC. It codes for CASSFAGHTNEQFF. The sequence joins TRBV12-3 or TRBV12-4 to TRBJ2-1; D gene: possibly TRBD2, on 6 matching bases. Relative to germline, V is 3 bases shorter and J is 7 bases shorter, with 13 bases between their ends. The CDR3 runs 14 residues from the cysteine to the phenylalanine. The CDR3 DNA has 42 bases and is translated from base 1.